The text below deals with one T cell receptor beta chain. These data belong to a study of control samples from healthy donors and cancer patients. Germline loops: CDR1 SGHRS, CDR2 YFSETQ. Unmatched junction bases numbered 6, after V lost 4 bases and J lost 4 bases. The CDR3 covers 14 residues. Clones were read by immunoSEQ multiplex PCR, and TCRdb kept only the in-frame ones, dropping some. The profile shows 130,000 or so clones, roughly 88% of them singletons. The sample taken for sequencing was blood. The receptor comes from a man aged 45-60 years in good health. The genes are TRBV5-1 and TRBJ2-7, with 9 bases matching TRBD1. The CDR3 here is CASSAQGAYYEQYF. The CDR3 region has the DNA TGCGCCAGCAGCGCACAGGGGGCTTATTACGAGCAGTACTTC.